The TCR beta chain described here comes from a study of OX40 agonist ivuxolimab in advanced cancers. CDR3 length: 11 amino acids. Germline V lookup: CDR1 SQVTM, CDR2 ANQGSEA. With 3 bases removed from V and 4 bases from J, the gap between germline ends came to 6 bases. The assay was immunoSEQ multiplex PCR, and TCRdb's table has in-frame clones only and misses some. The table shows 100,000 to 150,000 clones, with less than 95% occurring only once. The clonotype comes from an adult with an advanced solid tumor such as melanoma, head and neck, liver or kidney cancer. The rearrangement joins TRBV29-1 to TRBJ1-2; D is undetermined. The specimen comprised CD4+ or CD8+ T cells sorted from blood, sampled in a trial of the OX40 agonist ivuxolimab. CDR3 sequence: CSVDDGYGYTF. The CDR3 bases are TGCAGCGTTGACGACGGCTATGGCTACACCTTC.